Following are 18 T cell receptor beta chains from one sample sequenced in a study of blood T cells in healthy people across ages. A sample-barcoded 5' primer and a J-beta primer mix were used in a second PCR of roughly 6 to 11 cycles. One entry per CDR3 protein results from TCRdb running MiXCR on the 5' RACE reads. This sample carries hundreds of thousands of distinct CDR3 sequences, more than 25% of them seen once, and the ten largest clones take approximately 15%. Material for sequencing was blood. The receptor source for this set is an elderly woman in good health.

The table lists this clonotype with many counts. The V call is TRBV6-5, the J call TRBJ1-2, with 12 nucleotides matching TRBD1. CDR3 length: 16 amino acids. Trimming removed 2 bases from V and 6 bases from J; junction bases left unmatched: 7. Germline V gene lookup returns CDR1 MNHEY and CDR2 SVGAGI. The DNA of the CDR3 is TGTGCCAGCAGTTACGGCGGGACAGGGGGCAAAAATGGCTACACCTTC. This translates into CASSYGGTGGKNGYTF.

This clonotype was seen many times. The gene calls are TRBV12-3 or TRBV12-4 and TRBJ2-1; the D gene is possibly TRBD2 (6 bases). V lost 3 bases, J lost 0 bases, and 9 bases lay in between. The CDR3 sequence is 15 residues long. The CDR3 DNA reads as TGTGCCAGCAGTTTTATGGGACTCTCCTACAATGAGCAGTTCTTC. Protein sequence: CASSFMGLSYNEQFF.

On this clonotype itself: The junction shows a germline mismatch at one end, possibly a read error. The chain couples TRBV7-6 to TRBJ1-5, with 9 bases aligning to TRBD1. In germline, CDR1 is SGHVS, CDR2 FNYEAQ. This CDR3 region has 16 residues. Written as DNA, the CDR3 is TGTGTCAGCAGCCTTGGACAGGGGTTCAGCAATCAGCCCCAGCATTTT. Amino acid sequence: CVSSLGQGFSNQPQHF.

On this clonotype: A read error may be the cause here, since a much bigger clone is one base away. The gene calls are TRBV9 and TRBJ1-2; 9 positions agree with TRBD1. V was clipped by 3 bases and J by 4 bases; unmatched bases: 7. CDR3 length: 15 amino acids. Germline lookup yields CDR1 SGDLS and CDR2 YYNGEE. Here the CDR3 DNA reads TGTGCCAGCAGCGCCAAGGAGACAGGGGGCTATGGCTACACCTTC. Translation gives CASSAKETGGYGYTF.

This clonotype was detected many times. This chain joins TRBV9 and TRBJ1-1; no definite D call. CDR1 is SGDLS, CDR2 YYNGEE, per germline. The CDR3 has 14 amino acids. The V and J ends lost 0 bases and 1 base respectively, with 7 bases between them. This CDR3 is CASSVGWGNTEAFF. In nucleotides, the CDR3 is TGTGCCAGCAGCGTAGGGTGGGGGAACACTGAAGCTTTCTTT.

This clonotype occurred a few times. V gene TRBV4-2 combines with J gene TRBJ1-2; maybe TRBD1 (5 bases). V was cut by 0 bases and J by 7 bases, with 15 bases left in between. The CDR3 extends over 15 amino acids. Germline V gives CDR1 LGHNA, CDR2 YNFKEQ. CDR3 sequence reads: CASSQDGAGDGGYTF. Here the CDR3 DNA reads TGTGCCAGCAGCCAAGATGGGGCAGGAGATGGTGGCTACACCTTC.

Comments on this clonotype: A much larger clone differs from this one at a single base, so this may be a read error. This chain joins TRBV6-2 or TRBV6-3 and TRBJ2-1; 9 bases map to TRBD2. Germline loops: CDR1 MNHEY, CDR2 SVGEGT. The CDR3 spans 14 residues. This chain's CDR3 is CASKGTSRVNGQFF. For the CDR3, the DNA is TGTGCCAGCAAAGGGACTAGCCGGGTCAATGGGCAGTTCTTC.

At least ten counts were recorded for this clonotype. This CDR3 reads CASSSGGLFFGEQYF. CDR3 coding DNA: TGTGCCAGCAGCTCGGGGGGGCTTTTCTTCGGCGAGCAGTACTTC. The chain is built from TRBV3-1 and TRBJ2-5; TRBD2 aligns across 8 bases. The end of the DNA is better explained by TRBJ2-7, so the J call may be wrong. The CDR3 loop spans 15 amino acids. Germline V gene sequence: CDR1 LGHDT, CDR2 YNNKEL (reference sequence).

Concerning this clonotype: A read error is possible here, since a much larger clone lies one base away. The chain links TRBV4-1 to TRBJ2-1; TRBD1 might be the D (6 bases). Trimming pared 4 bases from V and 13 bases from J, leaving 17 bases between. The CDR3 is 13 amino acids. Germline-derived CDR1 and CDR2 are MGHRA and YSYEKL. The CDR3 here is CASSRRQAETQFF. DNA of the CDR3: TGCGCCAGCAGCCGCAGACAGGCAGAGACCCAGTTCTTC.

In this sample, this clonotype turned up a few times. V is TRBV6-6 and J is TRBJ1-2; the match to TRBD1 covers 7 bases. J was trimmed by 3 bases and V by 3 bases; bases with no gene match: 10. In germline, CDR1 is MNHNY, CDR2 SVGAGI (reference sequence). The length of the CDR3 is 16 residues. The CDR3 DNA follows: TGTGCCAGCAGTTATGGGACAGCTCCTCCTCACTATGGCTACACCTTC. Amino acids: CASSYGTAPPHYGYTF.

This clonotype appeared a few times. The rearrangement links TRBV7-9 to TRBJ1-1; D gene uncertain. CDR1 SEHNR and CDR2 FQNEAQ come from the germline V gene (reference sequence). With 1 base removed from V and 4 bases from J, the gap between germline ends came to 10 bases. This CDR3 is built from 14 residues. The CDR3 DNA reads as TGTGCCAGCAGCTTAGAGGCGGCGGGCACTGAAGCTTTCTTT. Amino acid sequence: CASSLEAAGTEAFF.

This clonotype appeared a few times. The rearrangement joins TRBV5-4 to TRBJ1-1; the D gene is possibly TRBD1 (5 bases). The V and J ends lost 4 bases and 3 bases respectively, with 16 bases between them. The CDR3 spans 15 residues. Germline values: CDR1 SGHNT, CDR2 YYREEE (reference sequence). CDR3 sequence reads: CASSLPGKGDTEAFF. The CDR3 coding sequence is TGTGCCAGCAGCCTCCCGGGGAAAGGGGACACTGAAGCTTTCTTT.

This sequence joins TRBV27 and TRBJ2-1; D call uncertain. The length of the CDR3 is 13 residues. Per germline, CDR1 MNHEY and CDR2 SMNVEV (reference sequence). V lost 8 bases and J lost 10, with 18 bases in between. The CDR3 nucleotides are TGTGCCAGCTCTTCGGCTCCTTGGATGGAGCAGTTCTTC. Translating it yields CASSSAPWMEQFF.

This clonotype has only a few counts. The chain links TRBV30 to TRBJ2-1; 13 bases match TRBD2. The ends lost 7 bases at V and 4 bases at J; junction bases unmatched: 4. Germline-derived CDR1 and CDR2 are GTSNPN and SVGIG (reference sequence). The CDR3 is 14 amino acids. The chain's CDR3 is CAFRLAGGYNEQFF. In DNA, the CDR3 is TGTGCCTTTAGACTAGCGGGGGGTTACAATGAGCAGTTCTTC. The complete variable domain, with remaining parts taken from reference TRBV30 and TRBJ2-1, reads SQTIHQWPATLVQPVGSPLSLECTVEGTSNPNLYWYRQAAGRGLQLLFYSVGIGQISSEVPQNLSASRPQDRQFILSSKKLLLSDSGFYLCAFRLAGGYNEQFFGPGTRLTVL.

The chain combines TRBV30 with TRBJ1-1; the D gene is possibly TRBD1 (5 bases). The CDR3 length is 14 residues. Per germline, CDR1 GTSNPN and CDR2 SVGIG (reference sequence). The V gene lost 2 bases and the J gene lost 3 bases, with 13 bases spanning the gap. CDR3 residues: CAWSPRQRDTEAFF. CDR3 DNA: TGTGCCTGGAGTCCACGACAGCGCGACACTGAAGCTTTCTTT.

V usage is TRBV5-1 and J usage is TRBJ2-7, with TRBD2 identical over 7 bases. From germline, CDR1 is SGHRS and CDR2 YFSETQ. V gave up 2 bases and J gave up 4 bases; unmatched junction bases: 6. This CDR3 is 14 amino acids long. Written as DNA, the CDR3 is TGCGCCAGCAGCTTTGAGCGGGGAGATTACGAGCAGTACTTC. Its translation is CASSFERGDYEQYF.

This clonotype has at least ten counts. The chain is built from TRBV20-1 and TRBJ2-3; no clear D gene. This CDR3 region has 14 residues. V lost 1 base and J lost 0, with 8 bases in between. In germline, CDR1 is DFQATT, CDR2 SNEGSKA (reference sequence). CDR3 sequence: CSARASASTDTQYF. Written as DNA, the CDR3 is TGCAGTGCTAGAGCGAGCGCAAGCACAGATACGCAGTATTTT.

With regard to this clonotype: Just one base apart from a much larger clone, this may be a read error. The gene calls are TRBV6-6 and TRBJ2-7; 7 bases fit TRBD1. Germline V gene data show CDR1 as MNHNY and CDR2 as SVGAGI (reference sequence). V dropped 4 bases and J dropped 3; count of bases not matched to a gene: 6. The CDR3 runs 14 residues. CDR3 coding DNA: TGTGCCAGCAGTTCTCTGGACAGGTGCTACGAGCAGTACTTC. Its translation is CASSSLDRCYEQYF.